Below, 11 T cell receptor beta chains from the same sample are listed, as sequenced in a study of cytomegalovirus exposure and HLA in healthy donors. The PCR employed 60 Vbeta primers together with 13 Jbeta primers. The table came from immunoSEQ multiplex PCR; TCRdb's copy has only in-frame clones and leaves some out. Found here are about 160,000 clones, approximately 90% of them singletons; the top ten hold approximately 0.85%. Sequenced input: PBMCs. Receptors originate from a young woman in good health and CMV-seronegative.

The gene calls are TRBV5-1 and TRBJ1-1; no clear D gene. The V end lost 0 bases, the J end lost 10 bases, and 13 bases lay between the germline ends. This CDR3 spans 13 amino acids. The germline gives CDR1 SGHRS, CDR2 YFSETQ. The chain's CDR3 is CASSLEAPRGAFF. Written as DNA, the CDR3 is TGCGCCAGCAGCTTGGAAGCCCCGCGGGGAGCTTTCTTT.

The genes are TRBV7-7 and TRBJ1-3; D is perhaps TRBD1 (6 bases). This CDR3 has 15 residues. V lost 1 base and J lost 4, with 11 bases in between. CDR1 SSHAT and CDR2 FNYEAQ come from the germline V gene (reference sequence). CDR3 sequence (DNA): TGTGCCAGCAGCTTAGAACAGGGAAGGGGAAACACCATATATTTT. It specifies CASSLEQGRGNTIYF.

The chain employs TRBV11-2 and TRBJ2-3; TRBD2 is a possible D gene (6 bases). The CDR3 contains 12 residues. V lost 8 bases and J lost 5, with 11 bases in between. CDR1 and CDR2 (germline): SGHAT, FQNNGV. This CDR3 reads CASGPGEDTQYF. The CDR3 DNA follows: TGTGCCAGCGGGCCGGGGGAAGATACGCAGTATTTT.

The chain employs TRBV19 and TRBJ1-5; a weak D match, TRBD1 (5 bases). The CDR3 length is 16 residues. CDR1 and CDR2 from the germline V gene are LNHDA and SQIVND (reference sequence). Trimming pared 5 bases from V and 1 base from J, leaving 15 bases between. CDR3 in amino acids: CASSGALTESNQPQHF. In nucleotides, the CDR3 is TGTGCCAGTAGTGGGGCCCTGACTGAGAGCAATCAGCCCCAGCATTTT.

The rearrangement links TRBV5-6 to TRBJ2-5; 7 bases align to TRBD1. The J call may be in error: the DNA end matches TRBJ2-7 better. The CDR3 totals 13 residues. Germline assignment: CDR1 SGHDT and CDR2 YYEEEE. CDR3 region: CASSVDRTYEQYF. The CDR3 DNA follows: TGTGCCAGCAGCGTGGACAGGACCTACGAGCAGTACTTC.

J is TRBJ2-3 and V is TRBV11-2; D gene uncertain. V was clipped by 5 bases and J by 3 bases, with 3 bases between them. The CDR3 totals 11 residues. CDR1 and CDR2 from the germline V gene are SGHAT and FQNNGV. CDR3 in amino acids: CASSLTDTQYF. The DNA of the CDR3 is TGTGCCAGCAGCCTAACAGATACGCAGTATTTT.

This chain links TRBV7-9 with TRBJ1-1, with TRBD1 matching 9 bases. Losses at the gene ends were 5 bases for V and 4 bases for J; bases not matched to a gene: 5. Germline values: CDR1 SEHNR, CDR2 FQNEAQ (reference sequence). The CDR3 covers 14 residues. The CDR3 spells CASSLGQGFTEAFF. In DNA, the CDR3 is TGTGCCAGCAGCCTGGGACAGGGCTTCACTGAAGCTTTCTTT.

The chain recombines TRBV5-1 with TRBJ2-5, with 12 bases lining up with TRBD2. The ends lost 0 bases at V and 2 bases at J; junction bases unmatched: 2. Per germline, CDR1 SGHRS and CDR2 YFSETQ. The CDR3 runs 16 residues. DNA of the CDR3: TGCGCCAGCAGCTTGGTACTAGCGGGGGGTCAAGAGACCCAGTACTTC. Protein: CASSLVLAGGQETQYF. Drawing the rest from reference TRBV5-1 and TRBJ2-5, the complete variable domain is KAGVTQTPRYLIKTRGQQVTLSCSPISGHRSVSWYQQTPGQGLQFLFEYFSETQRNKGNFPGRFSGRQFSNSRSEMNVSTLELGDSALYLCASSLVLAGGQETQYFGPGTRLLVL.

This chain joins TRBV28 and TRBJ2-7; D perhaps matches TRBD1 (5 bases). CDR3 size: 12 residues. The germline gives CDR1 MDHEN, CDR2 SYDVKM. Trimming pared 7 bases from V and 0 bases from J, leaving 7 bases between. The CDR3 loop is CASKGDSYEQYF. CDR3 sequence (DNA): TGTGCCAGCAAAGGGGACTCCTACGAGCAGTACTTC.

In nucleotides, the CDR3 is TGTGCCACCAGCAGATCACTAGCGGGAGACCTCACCGGGGAGCTGTTTTTT. It is translated as CATSRSLAGDLTGELFF. The chain uses TRBV15 and TRBJ2-2; 11 bases are shared with TRBD2. The CDR3 is 17 residues long. CDR1 is LNHNV, CDR2 YYDKDF, per germline (reference sequence). With 2 bases clipped from V and 4 bases from J, the junction kept 6 bases outside the gene matches.

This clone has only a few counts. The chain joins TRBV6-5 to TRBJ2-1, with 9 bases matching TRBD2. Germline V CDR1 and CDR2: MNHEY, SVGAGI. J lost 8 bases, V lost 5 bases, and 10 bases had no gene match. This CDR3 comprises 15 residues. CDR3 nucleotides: TGTGCCAGCAGTCCCCGGAATAGCGGGAGTGATGAGCAGTTCTTC. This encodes CASSPRNSGSDEQFF.